This TCR beta chain originates from a study of control samples from healthy donors and cancer patients (dated by TCRdb to about 2020). This clone was counted a single time. This clone's antigen is unknown. The sample holds no much larger clone one base away, and base qualities are not on file. Library prep was done by the immunoSEQ multiplex PCR assay. TCRdb limited this immuneACCESS table to in-frame rearrangements with V and J called. A share of clones is missing; checked studies link under half to unresolved V genes, and the rest is unexplained. The sample profile shows around 200,000 clones; roughly 91% of them were found once. More than 1.4% of the sample rests with the top ten. The CDR3 runs 14 residues from the cysteine to the phenylalanine. This entry keeps only the CDR3 DNA: 42 bases, framed from base 1. V gives up 7 bases and J gives up 10 bases, and the segment between their germline ends measures 17 bases. CDR1 LNHDA and CDR2 SQIVND are derived from the germline V gene (reference sequence).

The TCR originated in a man between 18 and 29 years old in good health. The receptor chain draws on TRBV19 and TRBJ1-6; TRBD1 is perhaps the D gene, given 5 matching bases. Material: blood. CDR3 region: CASTRGPQESPLHF. Here is the DNA: TGTGCCAGTACGAGGGGTCCCCAAGAATCACCCCTCCACTTT.